The TCR beta chain under discussion was sequenced for a study of cytomegalovirus exposure and HLA in healthy donors. General observations from the study: Cytomegalovirus-associated status was assigned to about 180 TCR beta chains. It is likely that the observed cluster of highly shared sequence variants was a sequencing artifact. Common viral pathogens seemed, in a later analysis, to connect with several of the most significant clusters.

About this clone itself: What it binds is not known.

60 Vbeta and 13 Jbeta primers were used in PCR. The repertoire was sequenced with immunoSEQ multiplex PCR; TCRdb's copy has only in-frame clones and lacks some. The table records 50,000 to 70,000 clones, around 81% of them present only once. Sequenced: PBMCs. The TCR was taken from a male donor in good health and CMV-seronegative.

CDR3 region: CASSAGWNRPYEQYF. The CDR3 DNA sequence: TGTGCCAGCAGTGCAGGGTGGAACCGCCCCTACGAGCAGTACTTC. The chain carries TRBV6-1 and TRBJ2-7; a possible D gene is TRBD1 (5 bases). CDR1 is MNHNS and CDR2 is SASEGT in the germline V gene. The CDR3 totals 15 residues. V was trimmed by 4 bases and J by 2 bases, leaving 15 bases between them.